The rows below give T cell receptor beta chains drawn from one sample of a study of blood T cell repertoires in COVID-19. Only in-frame clones appear in the TCRdb table, and some are missing; sequencing was by immunoSEQ multiplex PCR. The sample yields roughly 23,000 clones, 85% to 95% seen once. The material sequenced was peripheral blood. The source of these receptors is a woman in her fifties or sixties with active COVID-19. CDR3s include the opening cysteine and the closing phenylalanine or tryptophan. A D gene is named only where the DNA matches it firmly. Expanded clones are given a class, and other clones once, few, many or no size at all.

CDR3	DNA	size	D	V	J
CASSSGVWNTEAFF	TGTGCCAGCAGCTCAGGGGTATGGAACACTGAAGCTTTCTTT	NA	NA	TRBV7-9	TRBJ1-1
CASSEGQGVETQYF	TGTGCCAGCAGCGAGGGACAGGGGGTAGAGACCCAGTACTTC	NA	TRBD1	TRBV5-4	TRBJ2-5
CASSPGQLMPNVLTF	TGTGCCAGCAGCCCCGGACAGCTAATGCCCAACGTCCTGACTTTC	medium-sized	NA	TRBV2	TRBJ2-6
CALGEVEQFF	TGTGCCCTTGGGGAGGTTGAGCAGTTCTTC	NA	NA	TRBV7-9	TRBJ2-1
CASSGQGVGTDTQYF	TGCGCCAGCAGTGGACAGGGGGTCGGCACAGATACGCAGTATTTT	NA	TRBD1	TRBV10-2	TRBJ2-3
CASSPAGVGSTEAFF	TGTGCCAGCAGCCCAGCGGGGGTGGGGAGCACTGAAGCTTTCTTT	NA	NA	TRBV7-9	TRBJ1-1
CASSPAYRGPKGYTF	TGTGCCAGCAGTCCCGCTTATAGGGGGCCCAAAGGCTACACCTTC	NA	TRBD1	TRBV7-6	TRBJ1-2
CASSQDRGQGPMDTQYF	TGTGCCAGCAGCCAAGATCGTGGTCAGGGGCCAATGGATACGCAGTATTTT	NA	NA	TRBV14	TRBJ2-3
CASQGSGTDTQYF	TGTGCCAGCCAGGGCTCTGGCACAGATACGCAGTATTTT	NA	NA	TRBV2	TRBJ2-3
CASSSPDRGLWGYTF	TGCGCCAGCAGCTCGCCAGACAGGGGGCTTTGGGGCTACACCTTC	NA	TRBD1	TRBV5-1	TRBJ1-2
CASSIPPSTSGQSERSSYNEQFF	TGTGCCAGTAGTATCCCCCCCTCGACTAGCGGCCAAAGCGAGAGGAGCTCCTACAATGAGCAGTTCTTC	once	TRBD2	TRBV19	TRBJ2-1
CASSPPGDYGYTF	TGTGCCAGCTCACCACCCGGAGACTATGGCTACACCTTC	NA	NA	TRBV18	TRBJ1-2
CASSSTVNQPQHF	TGTGCCAGTAGTTCGACAGTAAATCAGCCCCAGCATTTT	NA	NA	TRBV19	TRBJ1-5
CASTLGATGNTIYF	TGTGCCAGCACCTTGGGGGCCACTGGAAACACCATATATTTT	NA	NA	TRBV2	TRBJ1-3
CASSFGRRTDTQYF	TGTGCCAGCAGCTTCGGCAGGCGCACAGATACGCAGTATTTT	NA	NA	TRBV5-8	TRBJ2-3
CASSLSGQGYGYTF	TGTGCCAGCAGTTTATCCGGGCAGGGGTATGGCTACACCTTC	NA	NA	TRBV27	TRBJ1-2
CASARDSYSGNTIYF	TGTGCCAGTGCCCGGGACAGTTACTCTGGAAACACCATATATTTT	NA	TRBD1	TRBV27	TRBJ1-3
CASSLPPRDIQYF	TGCGCCAGCAGTCTTCCCCCTCGGGACATTCAGTACTTC	NA	NA	TRBV23-1	TRBJ2-4
CASSYLGGGAIVTEAFF	TGTGCCAGCAGCTATCTCGGAGGGGGCGCTATTGTGACTGAAGCTTTCTTT	NA	TRBD1	TRBV7-2	TRBJ1-1
CASTIGGTGSEKLFF	TGTGCCAGTACCATAGGAGGGACAGGGTCTGAAAAACTGTTTTTT	NA	TRBD1	TRBV19	TRBJ1-4
CASSPSGGFGNEQFF	TGTGCCAGCTCACCAAGCGGGGGTTTCGGCAATGAGCAGTTCTTC	NA	TRBD2	TRBV18	TRBJ2-1
CSVKGEETQYF	TGCAGCGTCAAAGGGGAAGAGACCCAGTACTTC	NA	NA	TRBV29-1	TRBJ2-5
CASSSYGQVTDTQYF	TGTGCCAGCAGCTCTTATGGACAAGTCACAGATACGCAGTATTTT	NA	NA	TRBV3-1/TRBV3-2	TRBJ2-3
CASSLATGQAAYEQYF	TGCGCCAGCAGCCTCGCAACGGGACAGGCAGCCTACGAGCAGTACTTC	once	TRBD1	TRBV4-1	TRBJ2-7
CASSGELGVGNEQFF	TGTGCCAGCAGTGGGGAGCTCGGGGTCGGCAATGAGCAGTTCTTC	NA	NA	TRBV28	TRBJ2-1
CASSLGRQGAGNTIYF	TGTGCCAGCAGCTTGGGCAGACAGGGAGCTGGAAACACCATATATTTT	NA	TRBD1	TRBV5-6	TRBJ1-3
CASSRGTSGSTDTQYF	TGCGCCAGCAGCCGCGGGACTAGCGGTAGCACAGATACGCAGTATTTT	NA	TRBD2	TRBV5-1	TRBJ2-3
CASSLGLAGVPSTDTQYF	TGCGCCAGCAGCTTGGGCCTAGCGGGAGTCCCTAGCACAGATACGCAGTATTTT	NA	TRBD2	TRBV5-1	TRBJ2-3
CASWSGDRPNYGYTF	TGTGCCAGTTGGAGTGGGGACAGGCCTAACTATGGCTACACCTTC	NA	TRBD1	TRBV19	TRBJ1-2
CASSPLVGSFHF	TGTGCCAGCAGCCCCCTTGTAGGGAGTTTCCACTTC	NA	NA	TRBV11-2	TRBJ2-7
CASSPRALTGAFSSGANVLTF	TGTGCCAGCTCACCAAGGGCTTTGACAGGGGCTTTCAGCTCTGGGGCCAACGTCCTGACTTTC	few	TRBD1	TRBV18	TRBJ2-6
CASSFQGPGYGAFF	TGTGCCAGCAGCTTCCAGGGGCCCGGATATGGAGCTTTCTTT	NA	NA	TRBV7-9	TRBJ1-1
CASSRGGWRGSSSTDTQYF	TGCGCCAGCAGCAGGGGAGGGTGGCGGGGGTCTTCTAGCACAGATACGCAGTATTTT	NA	TRBD2	TRBV5-1	TRBJ2-3
CSVLDSSRGNQPQHF	TGCAGCGTGCTTGACAGTTCCCGGGGCAATCAGCCCCAGCATTTT	once	NA	TRBV29-1	TRBJ1-5
CASSEVGARGAFF	TGTGCCAGCAGTGAAGTGGGGGCTCGGGGAGCTTTCTTT	NA	NA	TRBV6-1	TRBJ1-1
CASSTQGRASYEQYF	TGTGCCAGCAGCACCCAAGGGCGGGCCTCCTACGAGCAGTACTTC	NA	NA	TRBV13	TRBJ2-7
CASSNWFPYPYNEQFF	TGTGCCAGCAGTAATTGGTTCCCCTACCCCTACAATGAGCAGTTCTTC	few	NA	TRBV2	TRBJ2-1
CASSSLAVSTDTQYF	TGTGCCAGCAGCTCGCTAGCGGTCTCCACAGATACGCAGTATTTT	once	TRBD2	TRBV7-8	TRBJ2-3